Presented here are 27 T cell receptor beta chains from one specimen sequenced in a study of T cells after yellow fever vaccination. TCRdb re-analysed the 5' RACE reads in MiXCR, keeping a single row per CDR3 protein. The table includes 150,000 or so distinct CDR3 sequences, about a tenth detected once. Sequenced material: CD8+ T cells sorted from PBMCs, taken 45 days after the yellow fever booster vaccination. The receptors stem from a man between 18 and 35 years old who received the YFV17D yellow fever vaccine.

This clonotype was recorded a few times. The chain joins TRBV6-2 or TRBV6-3 to TRBJ2-7; 9 bases match TRBD1. After removal of 2 bases from V and 4 bases from J, the junction contained 12 bases not matched to a gene. This CDR3 is built from 17 residues. CDR1 and CDR2 (germline): MNHEY, SVGEGT. This CDR3 reads CASSYQLTGGDNYEQYV. The DNA of the CDR3 is TGTGCCAGCAGTTACCAACTGACAGGGGGAGATAATTACGAGCAGTACGTC.

This clonotype came up a few times. One end of the junction is discordant with germline, which a read error may explain. The chain combines TRBV5-4 with TRBJ2-2, with TRBD1 matching over 7 bases. Germline V gene data show CDR1 as SGHNT and CDR2 as YYREEE (reference sequence). This CDR3 comprises 15 residues. This CDR3 is CASSFRDRPTGELFF. The CDR3 coding sequence is TGTGCCAGCAGCTTCCGGGACAGACCCACCGGAGAGCTGTTTTTT.

This clonotype was seen only a few times. The V gene is TRBV4-1, the J gene TRBJ1-1; D may be TRBD1 (5 bases). V lost 3 bases to trimming and J lost 1 base, with 15 bases between them. CDR3 length equals 16 residues. CDR1 and CDR2 from the germline V gene are MGHRA and YSYEKL. The CDR3 DNA reads as TGCGCCAGCAGCCAGATTCGGGGGTGGCCGAACACTGAAGCTTTCTTT. This sequence encodes CASSQIRGWPNTEAFF.

This clonotype was seen a few times. The rearrangement joins TRBV7-9 to TRBJ2-5; TRBD2 matches 9 bases. Germline loops: CDR1 SEHNR, CDR2 FQNEAQ (reference sequence). The J segment lost 5 bases and the V segment lost 6 bases, leaving 13 bases of the junction unmatched. This CDR3 region has 16 residues. In nucleotides, the CDR3 is TGTGCCAGCAGAAGACGTCGAGCGGGGGGACGGGAGACCCAGTACTTC. It codes for CASRRRRAGGRETQYF. Filled out from reference TRBV7-9 and TRBJ2-5, the complete variable domain reads DTGVSQNPRHKITKRGQNVTFRCDPISEHNRLYWYRQTLGQGPEFLTYFQNEAQLEKSRLLSDRFSAERPKGSFSTLEIQRTEQGDSAMYLCASRRRRAGGRETQYFGPGTRLLVL.

This clonotype was found a few times. V is TRBV9 and J is TRBJ1-3, with 9 nucleotides matching TRBD1. CDR3 length: 16 residues. J gave up 11 bases and V 4 bases, and 16 bases lay outside the gene matches. CDR1 SGDLS and CDR2 YYNGEE come from the germline V gene. The CDR3 loop reads CASSPRTGDRKSAIYF. The CDR3 nucleotides are TGTGCCAGCAGCCCCCGGACAGGGGATAGGAAATCCGCCATATATTTT.

In this sample, this clonotype turned up a few times. The chain combines TRBV11-2 with TRBJ1-3; perhaps TRBD1 as D (6 bases). Trimming took off 3 bases at V and 0 bases at J, with 9 bases between the two ends. The CDR3 extends over 15 amino acids. In germline, CDR1 is SGHAT, CDR2 FQNNGV. The CDR3 DNA reads TGTGCCAGCAGCTTGCCAGGGGTCTCTGGAAACACCATATATTTT. Its protein product is CASSLPGVSGNTIYF.

The sample holds a few counts of this clonotype. The rearrangement joins TRBV29-1 to TRBJ2-3, with 11 bases matching TRBD2. The CDR3 consists of 16 residues. Trimming cost V 3 bases and J 5 bases; bases outside gene matches: 10. Germline V gene sequence: CDR1 SQVTM, CDR2 ANQGSEA. The CDR3 DNA is TGCAGCGTTGATGGGGTAGCGGGGGGGCGTGGAGATACGCAGTATTTT. It is translated as CSVDGVAGGRGDTQYF.

This clonotype has a count of ten or more. V is TRBV4-3 and J is TRBJ1-1; no definite D call. The CDR3 loop spans 12 amino acids. In germline, CDR1 is LGHNA, CDR2 YSLEER. V was trimmed by 0 bases and J by 8 bases, leaving 7 bases between them. CDR3 protein: CASSQEYSEAFF. The CDR3 DNA reads TGCGCCAGCAGCCAAGAGTATTCCGAAGCTTTCTTT.

The chain links TRBV19 to TRBJ2-7; D is possibly TRBD2 (5 bases). Germline V lookup: CDR1 LNHDA, CDR2 SQIVND (reference sequence). CDR3 length equals 14 residues. Trimming cost V 0 bases and J 2 bases, with 8 bases left between them. The DNA for the CDR3 is TGTGCCAGTAGTATAGAAGGCGGGCCCTACGAGCAGTACTTC. Translating it yields CASSIEGGPYEQYF.

This rearrangement joins TRBV7-6 to TRBJ2-1; 10 bases map to TRBD1. From germline, CDR1 is SGHVS and CDR2 FNYEAQ. The J segment lost 5 bases and the V segment lost 2 bases, leaving 6 bases of the junction unmatched. The CDR3 is made up of 16 amino acids. DNA for the CDR3: TGTGCCAGCAGCTTACGGACAGGGGGTCAGAACAATGAGCAGTTCTTC. Amino acid sequence: CASSLRTGGQNNEQFF.

This clonotype appeared a few times. This chain connects TRBV9 to TRBJ2-6, with D unresolved. Trimming took off 3 bases at V and 3 bases at J, with 7 bases between the two ends. CDR3 size: 14 residues. Germline V CDR1 and CDR2: SGDLS, YYNGEE. CDR3 amino acids: CASSGLIGANVLTF. CDR3 coding DNA: TGTGCCAGCAGCGGGCTGATTGGGGCCAACGTCCTGACTTTC.

The chain employs TRBV7-9 and TRBJ2-3, with D perhaps matching TRBD1 or TRBD2 (5 bases each). The germline V and J ends were trimmed by 4 bases and 3 bases, with 23 bases remaining between them. Germline V gene sequence: CDR1 SEHNR, CDR2 FQNEAQ (reference sequence). There are 18 residues in the CDR3. Here the CDR3 DNA reads TGTGCCAGCAGCTCGACCGATACTAGTAGGGGCGCGACAGATACGCAGTATTTT. Residues: CASSSTDTSRGATDTQYF.

This clonotype was counted only a few times. The rearrangement links TRBV25-1 to TRBJ1-6; D gene unclear. V dropped 6 bases and J dropped 6 bases, with 12 bases sitting between them. The length of the CDR3 is 14 residues. CDR1 is MGHDK, CDR2 SYGVNS, per germline. CDR3 protein: CASRSNELNSPLHF. The DNA for the CDR3 is TGTGCCAGCAGGTCGAACGAACTTAATTCACCCCTCCACTTT.

This clonotype turned up a few times. The chain combines TRBV12-3 or TRBV12-4 with TRBJ2-5; D is ambiguous. This CDR3 is 16 amino acids long. Trimming cost V 3 bases and J 1 base, with 15 bases left between them. CDR3: CASSLEHRTPQETQYF. CDR3 sequence (DNA): TGTGCCAGCAGTTTGGAGCATCGAACCCCCCAAGAGACCCAGTACTTC.

The chain employs TRBV7-9 and TRBJ2-7; the D is unclear. V dropped 4 bases and J dropped 6 bases, with 10 bases sitting between them. Germline V lookup: CDR1 SEHNR, CDR2 FQNEAQ (reference sequence). The CDR3 is made up of 12 amino acids. The CDR3 coding sequence is TGTGCCAGCAGCTACCTCGACGTCGAGCAGTACTTC. This gives the protein CASSYLDVEQYF.

This clonotype was picked up a small number of times. The chain has TRBV7-2 and TRBJ2-1, with D unresolved. The CDR3 totals 15 residues. Germline CDR1 SGHTA, CDR2 FQGNSA. Trimming removed 5 bases from V and 0 bases from J, with 11 bases in between. CDR3 sequence: CASSGSLSSYNEQFF. CDR3 nucleotides: TGTGCCAGCAGCGGGTCTCTTAGCTCCTACAATGAGCAGTTCTTC. Complete variable domain (other parts from reference TRBV7-2 and TRBJ2-1): GAGVSQSPSNKVTEKGKDVELRCDPISGHTALYWYRQSLGQGLEFLIYFQGNSAPDKSGLPSDRFSAERTGGSVSTLTIQRTQQEDSAVYLCASSGSLSSYNEQFFGPGTRLTVL.

This clonotype was seen ten or more times. The chain has TRBV6-2 or TRBV6-3 and TRBJ2-3; 12 bases are shared with TRBD2. Germline values: CDR1 MNHEY, CDR2 SVGEGT. The V and J ends lost 5 bases and 4 bases, in that order; junction bases with no gene match: 4. CDR3 length equals 15 residues. The CDR3 sequence: CASSRTSGAPDTQYF. In DNA form, the CDR3 reads TGTGCCAGCAGTAGGACTAGCGGGGCTCCAGATACGCAGTATTTT.

This clonotype came up a few times. The chain is built from TRBV7-9 and TRBJ1-5; D call uncertain. CDR1 and CDR2 (germline): SEHNR, FQNEAQ (reference sequence). V was shortened by 2 bases and J by 6 bases, with 8 bases between the two germline ends. This CDR3 contains 13 residues. The CDR3: CASSLNYGQPQHF. For the CDR3, the DNA is TGTGCCAGCAGCTTAAACTACGGTCAGCCCCAGCATTTT.

V is TRBV7-8 and J is TRBJ2-3; D may be TRBD1 or TRBD2 (5 bases each). Per germline, CDR1 SGHVS and CDR2 FQNEAQ. Trimming took off 2 bases at V and 1 base at J, with 28 bases between the two ends. CDR3 length: 21 residues. The CDR3 loop reads CASSLPRTDRDPERGTDTQYF. As DNA, the CDR3 is TGTGCCAGCAGCTTACCCCGGACGGATCGGGACCCCGAACGAGGCACAGATACGCAGTATTTT.

The rearrangement links TRBV29-1 to TRBJ2-1, with D tentatively TRBD1 or TRBD2 (5 bases each). Trimming took 7 bases from V and 1 from J, leaving 14 bases between them. CDR3 length: 14 amino acids. Germline loops: CDR1 SQVTM, CDR2 ANQGSEA. The CDR3 loop reads CSAPGTTSYNEQFF. Here the CDR3 DNA reads TGCAGCGCACCGGGGACGACATCCTACAATGAGCAGTTCTTC.

This clonotype was found many times. V and J are TRBV9 and TRBJ1-4; D gene unclear. CDR3 length: 14 amino acids. The germline V and J ends were trimmed by 2 bases and 0 bases, with 5 bases remaining between them. Germline V gives CDR1 SGDLS, CDR2 YYNGEE. For the CDR3, the DNA is TGTGCCAGCAGCGTCGGTACAACTAATGAAAAACTGTTTTTT. Translated, it gives CASSVGTTNEKLFF. Filled out from reference TRBV9 and TRBJ1-4, the complete variable domain reads DSGVTQTPKHLITATGQRVTLRCSPRSGDLSVYWYQQSLDQGLQFLIQYYNGEERAKGNILERFSAQQFPDLHSELNLSSLELGDSALYFCASSVGTTNEKLFFGSGTQLSVL.

The gene calls are TRBV6-6 and TRBJ2-7; 7 bases are a match to TRBD1. The CDR3 sequence is 15 residues long. With V trimmed by 5 bases and J by 6 bases, 13 bases remained unmatched. Germline V gives CDR1 MNHNY, CDR2 SVGAGI (reference sequence). CDR3 region: CASSMRGQGRIEQYV. The CDR3 region has the DNA TGTGCCAGCAGTATGAGGGGGCAGGGGAGAATCGAGCAGTACGTC.

This clonotype was observed a handful of times. This chain uses TRBV7-2 with TRBJ1-2, with D possibly matching TRBD1 (5 bases). V lost 3 bases to trimming and J lost 2 bases, with 16 bases between them. The germline V gene has CDR1 SGHTA and CDR2 FQGNSA. This CDR3 comprises 16 residues. Here the CDR3 DNA reads TGTGCCAGCAGCTTCGCGGGGGGGGAGGTGAACTATGGCTACACCTTC. Protein sequence: CASSFAGGEVNYGYTF.

This rearrangement joins TRBV7-6 to TRBJ1-3; D unclear. The V gene's germline CDR1 is SGHVS and CDR2 FNYEAQ. Between the trimmed V and J ends, which lost 1 base and 5 bases, there was a span of 3 bases. This CDR3 contains 12 residues. The CDR3 DNA reads as TGTGCCAGCAGCTTAGATCGAAACACCATATATTTT. Protein product: CASSLDRNTIYF.

This clonotype has more than one count but fewer than ten. The chain has TRBV27 and TRBJ1-5, with TRBD1 as a possible D gene (5 bases). Germline V gives CDR1 MNHEY, CDR2 SMNVEV (reference sequence). Trimming pared 1 base from V and 7 bases from J, leaving 11 bases between. This CDR3 has 14 residues. The CDR3 DNA reads TGTGCCAGCAGTTTATTAGGACACGCACAGCCCCAGCATTTT. The encoded protein is CASSLLGHAQPQHF.

Details on this clonotype: One end of the junction does not line up with germline, which may come from a read error. This rearrangement joins TRBV11-2 to TRBJ2-1, with TRBD2 identical over 12 bases. CDR3 length equals 17 residues. Germline V lookup: CDR1 SGHAT, CDR2 FQNNGV. The CDR3 spells CASSIELAGGNYNEQFF. The CDR3 region has the DNA TGTGCCAGCAGCATAGAACTAGCGGGGGGAAACTACAATGAGCAGTTCTTC. Together with reference TRBV11-2 and TRBJ2-1, the CDR3 gives the full variable domain: EAGVAQSPRYKIIEKRQSVAFWCNPISGHATLYWYQQILGQGPKLLIQFQNNGVVDDSQLPKDRFSAERLKGVDSTLKIQPAKLEDSAVYLCASSIELAGGNYNEQFFGPGTRLTVL.

This clonotype was seen a handful of times. V gene TRBV4-1 combines with J gene TRBJ2-5; TRBD2 aligns across 12 bases. After removal of 0 bases from V and 5 bases from J, the junction contained 4 bases not matched to a gene. Germline V gene data show CDR1 as MGHRA and CDR2 as YSYEKL. The CDR3 runs to 16 residues. Here the CDR3 reads CASSQELAGGAETQYF. The CDR3 nucleotides read TGCGCCAGCAGCCAAGAACTAGCGGGGGGTGCGGAGACCCAGTACTTC.